This T cell receptor beta chain was recovered during a study of blood T cells in healthy people across ages. This clonotype was picked up a small number of times. What it recognizes is unknown. The study's findings and limits: Higher naive T cell percentage went strongly together with higher TCR beta diversity.

The germline gives CDR1 MRHNA, CDR2 SNTAGT. Trimming took 6 bases from V and 7 from J; bases not matched to a gene: 14. This CDR3 contains 15 residues. The use of a sample-barcoded 5' primer and a J-beta primer mix characterized a second PCR of roughly 7 to 11 cycles. Each CDR3 protein is one row after TCRdb ran MiXCR on the 5' RACE reads. The repertoire consists of around 1,000,000 distinct CDR3 sequences, with around two fifths occurring once and the leading ten covering less than 15%. Peripheral blood from each donor was collected in a volume of roughly 9.2 milliliters. The sequencing sample was made of blood. J is TRBJ2-7 and V is TRBV6-4, with 8 bases fitting TRBD2. The sequence came from a young man in good health. CDR3 amino acids: CASSQLAEAYNEQYF. For the CDR3, the DNA is TGTGCCAGCAGCCAACTAGCGGAGGCCTACAATGAGCAGTACTTC.